The present T cell receptor beta chain was sequenced within a study of metastatic and nonmetastatic thyroid tumors. Overall study: The comparison covered peripheral blood and tumor or nodule tissue in malignant and benign thyroid patients.

There were no patients who had received any treatment before thyroid surgery. Study results and limitations: Malignant thyroid tumors reportedly exceeded benign nodules significantly in TCR beta diversity, with the difference appearing in blood and tumor.

This clone was counted at least ten times. Its cognate antigen is unknown. CDR3 length: 13 residues. The V gene's germline CDR1 is LNHDA and CDR2 SQIVND (reference sequence). After removal of 4 bases from V and 5 bases from J, the junction contained 3 bases not matched to a gene. As handled by the study authors: To classify distant metastasis in papillary thyroid cancer, a model was built from CDR3 differences across clinicopathological groups. TCRdb reanalyzed the PCR reads via MiXCR. These V and J calls are TCRdb output, not the study's own analysis. The data show around 26,000 clones, approximately 24% seen once.

Sequencing was carried out using blood. V and J are TRBV19 and TRBJ1-2, with 8 bases matching TRBD1. This TCR came from a female donor with papillary thyroid cancer or a benign thyroid nodule (not recorded which). Some clones in this sample may be carry-over from other donors' samples. This CDR3 reads CASSTGQGYGYTF. The CDR3 DNA reads as TGTGCCAGTAGTACAGGACAGGGATATGGCTACACCTTC.